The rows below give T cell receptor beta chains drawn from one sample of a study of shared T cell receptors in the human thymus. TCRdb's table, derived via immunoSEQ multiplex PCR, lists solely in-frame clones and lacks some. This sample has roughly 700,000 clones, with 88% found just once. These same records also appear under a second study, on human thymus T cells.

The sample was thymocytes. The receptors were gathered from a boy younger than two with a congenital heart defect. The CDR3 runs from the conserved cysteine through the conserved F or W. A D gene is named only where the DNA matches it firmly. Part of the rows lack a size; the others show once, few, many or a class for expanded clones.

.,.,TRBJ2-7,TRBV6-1,CASSEPQNYEQYF,TGTGCCAGCAGTGAGCCACAGAACTACGAGCAGTACTTC
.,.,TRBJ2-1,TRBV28,CASSQHLTESEQFF,TGTGCCAGCAGTCAACACCTTACAGAATCCGAGCAGTTCTTC
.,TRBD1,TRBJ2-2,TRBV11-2,CASSLNAGGFGELFF,TGTGCCAGCAGCTTAAATGCAGGGGGCTTCGGGGAGCTGTTTTTT
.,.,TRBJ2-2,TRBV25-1,CASSESAGELFF,TGTGCCAGCAGTGAATCCGCCGGGGAGCTGTTTTTT
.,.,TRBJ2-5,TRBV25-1,CASSEPGGKETQYF,TGTGCCAGCAGTGAACCTGGCGGGAAAGAGACCCAGTACTTC
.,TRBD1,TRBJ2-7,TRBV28,CASRRQGDFYEQYF,TGTGCCAGCCGCAGACAGGGGGATTTCTACGAGCAGTACTTC
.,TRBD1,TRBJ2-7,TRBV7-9,CASSLVRDRGDSGQYF,TGTGCCAGCAGCTTAGTCCGGGACAGGGGAGATTCTGGGCAGTACTTC
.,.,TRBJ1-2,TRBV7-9,CASSLAGQINYGYTF,TGTGCCAGCAGCTTAGCCGGACAGATTAACTATGGCTACACCTTC
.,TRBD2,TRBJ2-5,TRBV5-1,CASSFFGFPGGQETQYF,TGCGCCAGCAGCTTTTTTGGTTTTCCGGGAGGCCAAGAGACCCAGTACTTC
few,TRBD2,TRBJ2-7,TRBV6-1,CASSEVFEREGEQYF,TGTGCCAGCAGTGAAGTTTTCGAGCGGGAGGGAGAGCAGTACTTC
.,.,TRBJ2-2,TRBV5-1,CASGHRVCGELFF,TGCGCCAGCGGACACAGGGTCTGCGGGGAGCTGTTTTTT
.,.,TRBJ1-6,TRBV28,CASSRRAYNSPLHF,TGTGCCAGCAGTAGGAGGGCCTATAATTCACCCCTCCACTTT
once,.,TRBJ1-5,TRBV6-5,CAIYAGADQPQHF,TGTGCCATCTATGCGGGGGCCGATCAGCCCCAGCATTTT
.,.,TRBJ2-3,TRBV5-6,CASTPGERHTDTQYF,TGTGCCAGCACCCCTGGGGAGCGGCACACAGATACGCAGTATTTT
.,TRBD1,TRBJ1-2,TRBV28,CASSGQGEDYGYTF,TGTGCCAGCAGTGGACAGGGGGAGGACTATGGCTACACCTTC
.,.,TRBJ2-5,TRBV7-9,CASSLEGRGNEETQYF,TGTGCCAGCAGCTTAGAGGGCAGGGGAAATGAAGAGACCCAGTACTTC
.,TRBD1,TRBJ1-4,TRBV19,CASSIAGRGEGTNEKLFF,TGTGCCAGTAGTATAGCTGGCAGGGGGGAAGGGACTAATGAAAAACTGTTTTTT
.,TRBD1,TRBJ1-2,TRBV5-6,CASSYRQGRDYGYTF,TGTGCCAGCAGCTATCGACAGGGTAGGGACTATGGCTACACCTTC
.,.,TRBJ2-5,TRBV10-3,CAISSSDQETQYF,TGTGCCATCAGCTCTAGCGACCAAGAGACCCAGTACTTC
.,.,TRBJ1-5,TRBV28,CATSRSGTPYQPQHF,TGTGCCACCTCAAGATCCGGGACACCCTATCAGCCCCAGCATTTT